The 26 T cell receptor beta chains below all came from one sample that was sequenced in a study of T-cell memory formation after mild COVID-19. Via MiXCR, TCRdb re-called the 5' RACE reads, giving one row per CDR3 protein. This sample carries about 180,000 distinct CDR3 sequences, 16% of them seen once, and the ten largest clones take about 1.9%. Sequenced input: PBMCs or a T cell subset sorted from them (not recorded which). The receptors derive from an adult woman who had mild COVID-19 (a few samples of this study predate the infection). Cell type and time point are not known.

The rearrangement joins TRBV7-6 to TRBJ2-2; D gene unclear. Germline V gives CDR1 SGHVS, CDR2 FNYEAQ. V was pared by 2 bases and J by 6 bases, with 10 bases between. The CDR3 consists of 14 residues. CDR3 coding DNA: TGTGCCAGCAGCTTATTAAATGTGCCCGGGGAGCTGTTTTTT. This translates into CASSLLNVPGELFF.

This chain connects TRBV6-2 or TRBV6-3 to TRBJ2-4; D is uncertain. Trimming shortened V by 2 bases and J by 0 bases, and 8 bases separated the two germline ends. The CDR3 contains 15 residues. The germline V gene has CDR1 MNHEY and CDR2 SVGEGT. DNA of the CDR3: TGTGCCAGCAGTTACGGCGTACTAGCCAAAAACATTCAGTACTTC. Translation: CASSYGVLAKNIQYF.

This clonotype was recorded a few times. This chain joins TRBV7-6 and TRBJ2-3, with 9 bases aligning to TRBD1. V was pared by 5 bases and J by 1 base, with 10 bases of the junction left unmatched. Germline loops: CDR1 SGHVS, CDR2 FNYEAQ. This CDR3 region has 17 residues. The CDR3 DNA sequence: TGTGCCAGCAGCCCAACCGGGACAGGGTCCGGCACAGATACGCAGTATTTT. It translates to CASSPTGTGSGTDTQYF.

The J gene is TRBJ1-1, the V gene TRBV5-1; D not resolved. The CDR3 loop spans 15 amino acids. Germline CDR1 is SGHRS and CDR2 is YFSETQ. Trimming removed 1 base at V and 3 bases at J, with 13 bases between. The CDR3 loop is CASSLWWRTDTEAFF. The DNA of the CDR3 is TGCGCCAGCAGCTTGTGGTGGAGGACGGACACTGAAGCTTTCTTT.

This clonotype was found many times. The chain recombines TRBV11-2 with TRBJ2-7; 8 nucleotides match TRBD1. In germline, CDR1 is SGHAT, CDR2 FQNNGV. The V gene end was trimmed by 5 bases and the J gene end by 2 bases; junction bases not matched to a gene: 5. The CDR3 covers 14 residues. In nucleotides, the CDR3 is TGTGCCAGCAGCCAGACAGGGGCGACCTACGAGCAGTACTTC. It codes for CASSQTGATYEQYF.

The rearrangement uses TRBV5-1 and TRBJ1-1; tentatively, D is TRBD1 (6 bases). Germline-derived CDR1 and CDR2 are SGHRS and YFSETQ. The ends were cut back, 2 bases at V and 6 bases at J, with 11 bases in the middle. This CDR3 has 13 amino acids. CDR3 protein: CASSFPGTPEAFF. CDR3 bases: TGCGCCAGCAGCTTCCCCGGGACACCTGAAGCTTTCTTT.

In its sample, this clonotype was seen a few times. The rearrangement joins TRBV15 to TRBJ2-7; TRBD1 might be the D (5 bases). Deletions cut 0 bases from V and 4 bases from J, with 7 bases between. The CDR3 runs to 13 residues. Germline CDR1 and CDR2: LNHNV and YYDKDF (reference sequence). CDR3 sequence reads: CATSRDKGYEQYF. The CDR3 DNA sequence: TGTGCCACCAGCAGAGATAAGGGGTACGAGCAGTACTTC.

The chain recombines TRBV20-1 with TRBJ2-7; D gene uncertain. This CDR3 is 12 amino acids long. Germline lookup yields CDR1 DFQATT and CDR2 SNEGSKA (reference sequence). Trimming cost V 3 bases and J 3 bases, with 9 bases left between them. Here the CDR3 reads CSARISYYEQYF. Here the CDR3 DNA reads TGCAGTGCTAGGATATCTTACTACGAGCAGTACTTC.

This clonotype was detected a few times. The gene calls are TRBV5-1 and TRBJ2-7, with TRBD1 as a possible D gene (6 bases). V lost 5 bases, J lost 1 base, and 16 bases lay in between. The germline V gene has CDR1 SGHRS and CDR2 YFSETQ. The CDR3 is 15 amino acids. The CDR3 region has the DNA TGCGCCAGCAGAGAGTTCGGGCAGGGGTCCTACGAGCAGTACTTC. It is translated as CASREFGQGSYEQYF. The whole variable domain, remainder taken from reference TRBV5-1 and TRBJ2-7, is KAGVTQTPRYLIKTRGQQVTLSCSPISGHRSVSWYQQTPGQGLQFLFEYFSETQRNKGNFPGRFSGRQFSNSRSEMNVSTLELGDSALYLCASREFGQGSYEQYFGPGTRLTVT.

V usage is TRBV7-3 and J usage is TRBJ2-1; 11 bases line up with TRBD2. CDR3 length: 14 residues. V was pared by 6 bases and J by 8 bases, with 6 bases of the junction left unmatched. Per germline, CDR1 SGHTA and CDR2 FQGTGA. For the CDR3, the DNA is TGTGCCAGCAGTATAGCGGGAGGGCGCTATGAGCAGTTCTTC. Protein sequence: CASSIAGGRYEQFF. The full variable domain, rest sourced from reference TRBV7-3 and TRBJ2-1, is GAGVSQTPSNKVTEKGKYVELRCDPISGHTALYWYRQSLGQGPEFLIYFQGTGAADDSGLPNDRFFAVRPEGSVSTLKIQRTERGDSAVYLCASSIAGGRYEQFFGPGTRLTVL.

A few counts support this clonotype. This chain connects TRBV25-1 to TRBJ2-7; no definite D call. Trimming cost V 5 bases and J 0 bases, with 8 bases left between them. This CDR3 is built from 13 residues. In germline, CDR1 is MGHDK, CDR2 SYGVNS. This CDR3 is CASSTDLSYEQYF. The CDR3 region has the DNA TGTGCCAGCAGTACAGACCTCTCCTACGAGCAGTACTTC.

This clonotype was seen a few times. The chain employs TRBV5-1 and TRBJ2-3, with D perhaps TRBD1 (5 bases). The CDR3 spans 16 residues. CDR1 and CDR2 (germline): SGHRS, YFSETQ. V shed 3 bases and J shed 0 bases, with 14 bases lying between them. In DNA form, the CDR3 reads TGCGCCAGCAGCTCACAGGTCTCTCTTAGCACAGATACGCAGTATTTT. Translated: CASSSQVSLSTDTQYF.

CDR3 loop: CSLRETGYGYTF. The CDR3 nucleotides read TGCAGTCTCCGGGAAACAGGCTATGGCTACACCTTC. The chain combines TRBV20-1 with TRBJ1-2, with D perhaps TRBD1 (5 bases). This CDR3 has 12 amino acids. From germline, CDR1 is DFQATT and CDR2 SNEGSKA (reference sequence). V shed 8 bases and J shed 4 bases, with 14 bases lying between them.

The V and J genes are TRBV7-9 and TRBJ1-1, with 7 nucleotides matching TRBD1. The CDR3 sequence is 14 residues long. CDR1 is SEHNR, CDR2 FQNEAQ, per germline (reference sequence). The J segment lost 0 bases and the V segment lost 8 bases, leaving 6 bases of the junction unmatched. The CDR3 loop reads CASARDRLNTEAFF. CDR3 DNA: TGTGCCAGCGCCAGGGACAGACTGAACACTGAAGCTTTCTTT.

The table lists this clonotype with a few counts. The chain is built from TRBV5-1 and TRBJ2-1; D might be TRBD1 (6 bases). Germline V lookup: CDR1 SGHRS, CDR2 YFSETQ. With 5 bases removed from V and 7 bases from J, the gap between germline ends came to 10 bases. The CDR3 contains 12 residues. The CDR3 DNA sequence: TGCGCCAGCAGTTCACAGGGTAATGAGCAGTTCTTC. It encodes CASSSQGNEQFF.

The V and J genes are TRBV7-8 and TRBJ2-5, with 7 bases lining up with TRBD1. CDR3 length: 14 amino acids. CDR1 is SGHVS, CDR2 FQNEAQ, per germline. V gave up 4 bases and J gave up 5 bases; unmatched junction bases: 7. The CDR3 DNA reads as TGTGCCAGCAGCTCTCACCGGACAGGCGAGACCCAGTACTTC. Translation: CASSSHRTGETQYF.

This clonotype was detected only a few times. This sequence joins TRBV6-5 and TRBJ1-4; TRBD1 is a possible D gene (5 bases). There are 13 residues in the CDR3. Germline values: CDR1 MNHEY, CDR2 SVGAGI. V was cut by 6 bases and J by 5 bases, with 10 bases left in between. CDR3 loop: CASRGTTNEKLFF. The DNA of the CDR3 is TGTGCCAGCAGAGGGACGACGAATGAAAAACTGTTTTTT.

The J gene is TRBJ2-7, the V gene TRBV29-1; D possibly corresponds to TRBD1 (6 bases). Deletions cut 4 bases from V and 6 bases from J, with 13 bases between. Germline V gene data show CDR1 as SQVTM and CDR2 as ANQGSEA. The CDR3 contains 12 residues. The DNA for the CDR3 is TGCAGCGTTGGAGGGGGTGGGCTCGAGCAGTACTTC. Encoded protein: CSVGGGGLEQYF.

V and J are TRBV4-3 and TRBJ2-7; TRBD2 matches 8 bases. V trimming: 1 base; J trimming: 12 bases; junction bases outside the gene matches: 23. The germline V gene encodes CDR1 LGHNA and CDR2 YSLEER. CDR3 size: 18 residues. CDR3 sequence (DNA): TGCGCCAGCAGCCAAGTAGGGATTGGCGGGAGGTCGGAGAGAGGGCCGTACTTC. Translated, it gives CASSQVGIGGRSERGPYF.

In this sample, this clonotype turned up many times. The V call is TRBV24-1, the J call TRBJ2-3; 7 bases are a match to TRBD2. The CDR3 extends over 16 amino acids. Germline values: CDR1 KGHDR, CDR2 SFDVKD. V lost 1 base to trimming and J lost 3 bases; unmatched junction nucleotides: 6. This CDR3 reads CATSDLSFGGTDTQYF. The CDR3 DNA sequence: TGTGCCACCAGTGATTTATCTTTCGGGGGGACAGATACGCAGTATTTT.

The sample holds a few counts of this clonotype. V gene TRBV5-6 combines with J gene TRBJ1-3; TRBD1 matches 7 bases. The germline gives CDR1 SGHDT, CDR2 YYEEEE. The V gene end was trimmed by 1 base and the J gene end by 0 bases; junction bases not matched to a gene: 13. The CDR3 spans 19 residues. The CDR3: CASSLFSRRDRHSGNTIYF. CDR3 sequence (DNA): TGTGCCAGCAGCTTGTTTTCCCGCCGGGACAGACACTCTGGAAACACCATATATTTT.

This clonotype was seen repeatedly, ten times or more. The rearrangement uses TRBV30 and TRBJ2-3, with 9 bases matching TRBD2. CDR3 length: 15 amino acids. Germline-derived CDR1 and CDR2 are GTSNPN and SVGIG (reference sequence). V dropped 8 bases and J dropped 0; count of bases not matched to a gene: 9. CDR3 sequence reads: CAGRLAATSTDTQYF. CDR3 nucleotides: TGTGCCGGGCGACTAGCGGCGACTAGCACAGATACGCAGTATTTT.

This clonotype has ten or more counts. This rearrangement joins TRBV20-1 to TRBJ1-5, with TRBD1 matching over 7 bases. The germline gives CDR1 DFQATT, CDR2 SNEGSKA (reference sequence). CDR3 size: 16 residues. Unmatched junction bases numbered 17, after V lost 5 bases and J lost 7 bases. The chain's CDR3 is CSAPLMRQGIGQPQHF. The CDR3 DNA sequence: TGCAGTGCTCCGCTAATGAGACAGGGCATCGGGCAGCCCCAGCATTTT.

This chain links TRBV24-1 with TRBJ2-7; TRBD1 might be the D (6 bases). The CDR3 has 15 residues. Germline V gene data show CDR1 as KGHDR and CDR2 as SFDVKD. Deletions cut 4 bases from V and 2 bases from J, with 14 bases between. The CDR3 here is CATSDPTGHTYEQYF. DNA of the CDR3: TGTGCCACCAGTGACCCGACAGGACACACCTACGAGCAGTACTTC.

The rearrangement uses TRBV7-6 and TRBJ1-5; D not resolved. This CDR3 spans 12 amino acids. The ends were cut back, 7 bases at V and 5 bases at J, with 9 bases in the middle. Germline CDR1 and CDR2: SGHVS and FNYEAQ. The DNA of the CDR3 is TGTGCCAGCACCTCGGAAGATCAGCCCCAGCATTTT. As protein: CASTSEDQPQHF.

This clonotype was counted a few times. V usage is TRBV14 and J usage is TRBJ2-5, with D uncertain. The V gene's germline CDR1 is SGHDN and CDR2 FVKESK. V gave up 0 bases and J gave up 6 bases, with 5 bases separating them. The CDR3 loop spans 12 amino acids. CDR3 amino acids: CASSQDRKTQYF. CDR3 in DNA: TGTGCCAGCAGCCAAGATAGGAAGACCCAGTACTTC. Combining the CDR3 with reference TRBV14 and TRBJ2-5 gives the whole variable domain EAGVTQFPSHSVIEKGQTVTLRCDPISGHDNLYWYRRVMGKEIKFLLHFVKESKQDESGMPNNRFLAERTGGTYSTLKVQPAELEDSGVYFCASSQDRKTQYFGPGTRLLVL.